Shown below are 21 T cell receptor beta chains from a single sample sequenced in a study of metastatic and nonmetastatic thyroid tumors. MiXCR re-clonotyped the PCR reads for TCRdb. Counted here are 20,000 to 25,000 clones, under 25% occurring once; the ten biggest clones make up roughly 12%. Thyroid surgery was performed in patients who had received no treatment beforehand. The sequenced sample was tumor tissue. The source of these receptors is a female donor with papillary thyroid cancer or a benign thyroid nodule (not recorded which). Some clones in this sample may be carry-over from other donors' samples.

A single count supports this clone. Sequence at one end of the junction differs from germline and may be a read error. The rearrangement links TRBV5-6 to TRBJ2-7, with TRBD2 identical over 12 bases. The CDR3 loop spans 18 amino acids. Germline-derived CDR1 and CDR2 are SGHDT and YYEEEE. CDR3 sequence reads: CVSSSLMWTSGISYEQYF. In DNA, the CDR3 is TGTGTCAGCAGCTCCCTCATGTGGACTAGCGGGATCTCCTACGAGCAGTACTTC.

The chain carries TRBV20-1 and TRBJ2-5; the match to TRBD2 covers 8 bases. V trimming: 3 bases; J trimming: 4 bases; junction bases outside the gene matches: 7. CDR1 and CDR2 (germline): DFQATT, SNEGSKA (reference sequence). The CDR3 runs to 14 residues. As DNA, the CDR3 is TGCAGTGCTAGGGGAAGCGGGAGTGGAGAGACCCAGTACTTC. Protein product: CSARGSGSGETQYF.

This clone came up a few times. V gene TRBV6-2 or TRBV6-3 combines with J gene TRBJ1-5; the D is unclear. The CDR3 totals 15 residues. Per germline, CDR1 MNHEY and CDR2 SVGEGT. V shed 0 bases and J shed 2 bases, with 8 bases lying between them. CDR3 DNA sequence: TGTGCCAGCAGTTACTCGTATGCGGGCAATCAGCCCCAGCATTTT. Protein sequence: CASSYSYAGNQPQHF.

The gene calls are TRBV2 and TRBJ2-7, with TRBD2 matching 12 bases. This CDR3 has 14 residues. The germline gives CDR1 SNHLY, CDR2 FYNNEI. V shed 6 bases, J shed 4 bases, and the junction held 4 bases outside the gene matches. The CDR3 spells CASRELAGGYEQYF. The CDR3 DNA reads as TGTGCCAGCAGGGAACTAGCGGGAGGATACGAGCAGTACTTC. Variable domain in full (rest from reference TRBV2 and TRBJ2-7): EPEVTQTPSHQVTQMGQEVILRCVPISNHLYFYWYRQILGQKVEFLVSFYNNEISEKSEIFDDQFSVERPDGSNFTLKIRSTKLEDSAMYFCASRELAGGYEQYFGPGTRLTVT.

The V and J genes are TRBV11-3 and TRBJ2-5; 13 bases are shared with TRBD2. This CDR3 is built from 17 residues. Germline CDR1 SGHNT, CDR2 YENEEA. The V gene end was trimmed by 5 bases and the J gene end by 5 bases; junction bases not matched to a gene: 11. The CDR3 sequence: CASSLVLAGGILETQYF. The DNA of the CDR3 is TGTGCCAGCAGCCTAGTACTAGCGGGAGGGATCCTCGAGACCCAGTACTTC.

By sample fraction, this clone is medium-sized. The J gene is TRBJ2-3, the V gene TRBV7-2; D unresolved. The ends were cut back, 4 bases at V and 2 bases at J, with 10 bases in the middle. The CDR3 is 14 amino acids. Germline assignment: CDR1 SGHTA and CDR2 FQGNSA. The CDR3 here is CASSSLDHTDTQYF. CDR3 nucleotide sequence: TGTGCCAGCAGCTCACTGGACCACACAGATACGCAGTATTTT.

A few counts support this clone. This may be a read error: a much more frequent sequence differs by one nucleotide. The CDR3 here is CAWRSLGQGKTEAFF. In nucleotides, the CDR3 is TGTGCCTGGAGGTCCCTCGGACAGGGCAAAACTGAAGCTTTCTTT. V usage is TRBV30 and J usage is TRBJ1-1; 8 bases are a match to TRBD1. V lost 3 bases, J lost 5 bases, and 11 bases stayed unmatched. The CDR3 runs 15 residues. Germline V gene lookup returns CDR1 GTSNPN and CDR2 SVGIG (reference sequence). Filled out from reference TRBV30 and TRBJ1-1, the complete variable domain reads SQTIHQWPATLVQPVGSPLSLECTVEGTSNPNLYWYRQAAGRGLQLLFYSVGIGQISSEVPQNLSASRPQDRQFILSSKKLLLSDSGFYLCAWRSLGQGKTEAFFGQGTRLTVV.

There are many counts of this clone. The chain joins TRBV20-1 to TRBJ2-5; 8 bases are a match to TRBD2. Looked up from germline, CDR1 is DFQATT and CDR2 is SNEGSKA (reference sequence). Trimming at V came to 2 bases and at J to 1 base, leaving 9 bases not matched to a gene. This CDR3 is 16 amino acids long. The CDR3 is CSARRILAEIQETQYF. CDR3 in DNA: TGCAGTGCTAGACGCATACTAGCGGAGATCCAAGAGACCCAGTACTTC.

V gene TRBV11-2 combines with J gene TRBJ2-1; 14 nucleotides align to TRBD2. The CDR3 extends over 16 amino acids. The V and J ends lost 5 bases and 5 bases, in that order; junction bases with no gene match: 5. In germline, CDR1 is SGHAT, CDR2 FQNNGV. CDR3 in DNA: TGTGCCAGCAGCCGAGGACTAGCGGGAGGAGACAATGAGCAGTTCTTC. Protein: CASSRGLAGGDNEQFF.

This clone was seen a few times. This sequence joins TRBV11-3 and TRBJ2-2; D might be TRBD1 or TRBD2, each matching 5 bases. The CDR3 covers 14 residues. Germline values: CDR1 SGHNT, CDR2 YENEEA. Trimming removed 6 bases at V and 2 bases at J, with 10 bases between. CDR3 DNA: TGTGCCAGCAGACGGGACGTCAACACCGGGGAGCTGTTTTTT. Its protein product is CASRRDVNTGELFF.

This clone was recorded a few times. The chain uses TRBV27 and TRBJ2-7; the match to TRBD2 covers 8 bases. The CDR3 loop spans 16 amino acids. V was clipped by 2 bases and J by 3 bases; unmatched bases: 9. The germline gives CDR1 MNHEY, CDR2 SMNVEV (reference sequence). CDR3 sequence: CASSLTGRATGYEQYF. CDR3 in DNA: TGTGCCAGCAGTTTAACCGGGAGGGCCACTGGCTACGAGCAGTACTTC.

This clone has a count of ten or more. The rearrangement links TRBV12-3 or TRBV12-4 to TRBJ2-7, with TRBD2 identical over 11 bases. With V trimmed by 2 bases and J by 3 bases, 6 bases remained unmatched. This CDR3 is built from 16 residues. The CDR3 here is CASSLSSGTSGYEQYF. In DNA form, the CDR3 reads TGTGCCAGCAGTTTATCGTCGGGGACTAGCGGCTACGAGCAGTACTTC.

This clone was seen repeatedly, ten times or more. The rearrangement links TRBV6-2 or TRBV6-3 to TRBJ2-1; possible D gene TRBD1, 5 bases. The CDR3 sequence is 14 residues long. Germline CDR1 and CDR2: MNHEY and SVGEGT. V shed 7 bases and J shed 1 base, with 11 bases lying between them. The CDR3 here is CASTREGSYNEQFF. CDR3 DNA: TGTGCCAGCACCAGGGAAGGTTCCTACAATGAGCAGTTCTTC.

For this clone: A much larger clonotype is one base distant, so this may be a read error. This sample includes further DNA sequences coding for the same CDR3. V usage is TRBV19 and J usage is TRBJ2-7; D possibly uses TRBD1 or TRBD2 (5 bases each). The germline V and J ends were trimmed by 6 bases and 7 bases, with 16 bases remaining between them. This CDR3 has 13 residues. The germline V gene encodes CDR1 LNHDA and CDR2 SQIVND (reference sequence). CDR3 residues: CASSPGRHGEQYF. The DNA for the CDR3 is TGTGCCAGTAGCCCGGGACGCCACGGAGAGCAGTACTTC.

This clone is labeled medium-sized. This chain uses TRBV6-2 or TRBV6-3 with TRBJ2-2; possible D gene TRBD2, 7 bases. Germline V gene lookup returns CDR1 MNHEY and CDR2 SVGEGT. The V gene lost 11 bases and the J gene lost 4 bases, with 17 bases spanning the gap. The CDR3 runs to 14 residues. DNA for the CDR3: TGTGCCGCCGCACGGGGGGCGGTCACCGGGGAGCTGTTTTTT. Its translation is CAAARGAVTGELFF.

This clone appeared many times. V gene TRBV30 combines with J gene TRBJ1-4; 8 bases are shared with TRBD1. V shed 2 bases, J shed 8 bases, and the junction held 7 bases outside the gene matches. This CDR3 has 14 residues. Germline lookup yields CDR1 GTSNPN and CDR2 SVGIG (reference sequence). CDR3 coding DNA: TGTGCCTGGAGTCTTGGACAGGGAAGGGAAAAACTGTTTTTT. Translation: CAWSLGQGREKLFF.

This chain connects TRBV6-2 or TRBV6-3 to TRBJ2-3, with 14 nucleotides matching TRBD2. The V gene end was trimmed by 9 bases and the J gene end by 2 bases; junction bases not matched to a gene: 4. CDR3 length: 15 residues. Germline V lookup: CDR1 MNHEY, CDR2 SVGEGT. The CDR3 spells CARTSGRAHTDTQYF. CDR3 nucleotides: TGTGCCAGGACTAGCGGGAGGGCCCACACAGATACGCAGTATTTT.

This clone occurred a few times. Given a much more abundant clone one base away, this may be a read error. Other DNA variants within this sample encode the same CDR3. The chain combines TRBV6-1 with TRBJ2-3; TRBD2 matches at 10 bases. The CDR3 is made up of 15 amino acids. Germline V gene lookup returns CDR1 MNHNS and CDR2 SASEGT. The CDR3 DNA reads TGTGCCAGCACCCTATCGGGACTAGCGACAGATACGCAGTACTTT. Amino acid sequence: CASTLSGLATDTQYF.

In its sample, this clone ranks as medium-sized. The chain joins TRBV18 to TRBJ1-2, with D unresolved. Trimming left V 2 bases short and J 3 bases short, with 4 bases between. The CDR3 runs 12 residues. Germline V gene lookup returns CDR1 KGHSH and CDR2 LQKENI. This CDR3 is CASSPEDYGYTF. CDR3 coding DNA: TGTGCCAGCTCACCAGAGGACTATGGCTACACCTTC.

V is TRBV27 and J is TRBJ1-2, with TRBD1 as a possible D gene (6 bases). Trimming took off 6 bases at V and 3 bases at J, with 17 bases between the two ends. The germline gives CDR1 MNHEY, CDR2 SMNVEV (reference sequence). The CDR3 sequence is 15 residues long. CDR3 amino acids: CASSTLTGSDYGYTF. The CDR3 region has the DNA TGTGCCAGCAGCACCTTGACAGGATCGGACTATGGCTACACCTTC.

With regard to this clone: The sample holds other DNA sequences that translate to the same CDR3. Here the CDR3 reads CASSLGGGETQYF. As DNA, the CDR3 is TGTGCCAGCAGCTTAGGCGGCGGGGAGACCCAGTACTTC. The genes are TRBV11-3 and TRBJ2-5; D perhaps matches TRBD2 (5 bases). Per the germline V gene, CDR1 is SGHNT and CDR2 is YENEEA. V lost 1 base to trimming and J lost 5 bases, with 8 bases between them. This CDR3 comprises 13 residues.